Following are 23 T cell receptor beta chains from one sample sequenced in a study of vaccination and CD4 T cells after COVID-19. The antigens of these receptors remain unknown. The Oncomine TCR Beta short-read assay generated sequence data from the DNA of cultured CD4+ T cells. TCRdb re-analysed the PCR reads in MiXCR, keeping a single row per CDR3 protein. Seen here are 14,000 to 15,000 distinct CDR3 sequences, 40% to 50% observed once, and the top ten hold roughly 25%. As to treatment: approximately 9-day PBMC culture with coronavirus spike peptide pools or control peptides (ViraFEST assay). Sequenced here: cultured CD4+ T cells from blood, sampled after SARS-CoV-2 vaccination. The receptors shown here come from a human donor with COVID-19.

DNA of the CDR3: TGCGCCAGCAGTGTTGGGGGGCCGAACACCGGGGAGCTGTTTTTT. Protein product: CASSVGGPNTGELFF. The rearrangement joins TRBV10-1 to TRBJ2-2; the D gene could be TRBD1 or TRBD2 (6 bases each). Germline CDR1 reads WNHNN; CDR2 reads SYGVQD (reference sequence). V was cut by 4 bases and J by 0 bases, with 9 bases left in between. The CDR3 is 15 residues long.

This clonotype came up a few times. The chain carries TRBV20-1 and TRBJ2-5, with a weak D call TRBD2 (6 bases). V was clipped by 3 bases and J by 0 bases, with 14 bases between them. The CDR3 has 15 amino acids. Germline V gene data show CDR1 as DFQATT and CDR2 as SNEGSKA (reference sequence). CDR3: CSASFRWGDQETQYF. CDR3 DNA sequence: TGCAGTGCTAGTTTTAGGTGGGGGGACCAAGAGACCCAGTACTTC.

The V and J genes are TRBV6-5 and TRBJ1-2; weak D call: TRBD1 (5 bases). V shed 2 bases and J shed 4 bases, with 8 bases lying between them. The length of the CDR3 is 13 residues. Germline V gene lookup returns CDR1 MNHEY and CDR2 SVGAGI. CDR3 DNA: TGTGCCAGCAGTTACGACAGACTCTATGGCTACACCTTC. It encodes CASSYDRLYGYTF.

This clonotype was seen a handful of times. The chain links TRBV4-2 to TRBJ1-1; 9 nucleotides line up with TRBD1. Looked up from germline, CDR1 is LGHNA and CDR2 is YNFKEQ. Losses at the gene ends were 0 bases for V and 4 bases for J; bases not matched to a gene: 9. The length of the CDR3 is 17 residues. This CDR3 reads CASSQEGTGRGGTEAFF. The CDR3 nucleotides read TGTGCCAGCAGCCAAGAGGGGACAGGGCGGGGGGGCACTGAAGCTTTCTTT.

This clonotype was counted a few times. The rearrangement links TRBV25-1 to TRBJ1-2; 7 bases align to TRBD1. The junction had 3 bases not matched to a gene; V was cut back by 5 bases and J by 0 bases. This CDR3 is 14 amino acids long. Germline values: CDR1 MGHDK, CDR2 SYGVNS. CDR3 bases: TGTGCCAGCAGTTCAGGGGGAGCTAACTATGGCTACACCTTC. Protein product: CASSSGGANYGYTF.

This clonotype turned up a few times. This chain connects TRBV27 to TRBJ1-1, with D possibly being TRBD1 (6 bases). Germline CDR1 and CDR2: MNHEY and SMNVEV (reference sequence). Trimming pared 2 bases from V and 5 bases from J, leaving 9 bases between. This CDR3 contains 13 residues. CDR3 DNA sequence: TGTGCCAGCAGTTTAACTCAGGGGACTGAAGCTTTCTTT. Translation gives CASSLTQGTEAFF.

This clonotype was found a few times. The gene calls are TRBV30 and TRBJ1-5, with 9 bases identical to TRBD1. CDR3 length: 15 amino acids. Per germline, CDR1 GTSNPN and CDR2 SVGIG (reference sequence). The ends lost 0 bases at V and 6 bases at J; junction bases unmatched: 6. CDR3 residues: CAWSVWDRAGQPQHF. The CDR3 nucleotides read TGTGCCTGGAGTGTATGGGACAGGGCTGGTCAGCCCCAGCATTTT. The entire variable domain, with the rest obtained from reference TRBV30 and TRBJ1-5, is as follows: SQTIHQWPATLVQPVGSPLSLECTVEGTSNPNLYWYRQAAGRGLQLLFYSVGIGQISSEVPQNLSASRPQDRQFILSSKKLLLSDSGFYLCAWSVWDRAGQPQHFGDGTRLSIL.

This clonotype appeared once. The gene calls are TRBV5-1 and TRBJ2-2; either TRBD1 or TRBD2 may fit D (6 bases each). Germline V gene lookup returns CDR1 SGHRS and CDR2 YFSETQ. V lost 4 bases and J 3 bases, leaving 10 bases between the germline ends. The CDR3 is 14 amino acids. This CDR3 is CASSGGRHTGELFF. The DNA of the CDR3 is TGCGCCAGCAGCGGGGGGCGGCACACCGGGGAGCTGTTTTTT.

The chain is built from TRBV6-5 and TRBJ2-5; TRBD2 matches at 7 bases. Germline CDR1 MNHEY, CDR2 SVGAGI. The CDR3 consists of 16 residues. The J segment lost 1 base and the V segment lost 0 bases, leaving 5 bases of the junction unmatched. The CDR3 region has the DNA TGTGCCAGCAGTTACTCGTCGTCTAGCGGCCAAGAGACCCAGTACTTC. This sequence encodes CASSYSSSSGQETQYF.

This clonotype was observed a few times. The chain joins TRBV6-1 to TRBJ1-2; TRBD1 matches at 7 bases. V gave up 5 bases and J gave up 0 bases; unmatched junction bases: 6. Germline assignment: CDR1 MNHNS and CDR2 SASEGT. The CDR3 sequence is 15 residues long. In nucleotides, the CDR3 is TGTGCCAGCAGTCAGACAGGGTTAACTAACTATGGCTACACCTTC. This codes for CASSQTGLTNYGYTF.

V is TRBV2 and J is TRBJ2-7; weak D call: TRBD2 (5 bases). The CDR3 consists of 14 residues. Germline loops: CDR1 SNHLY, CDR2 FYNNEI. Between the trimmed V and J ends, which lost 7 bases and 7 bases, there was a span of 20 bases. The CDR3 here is CASISTPSPGEQYF. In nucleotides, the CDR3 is TGTGCCAGCATATCAACGCCTTCACCGGGGGAGCAGTACTTC.

CDR3 in DNA: TGTGCCAGCATATCGAGGGGGGCAACTAATGAAAAACTGTTTTTT. Its translation is CASISRGATNEKLFF. This chain joins TRBV6-1 and TRBJ1-4; D is possibly TRBD1 (6 bases). CDR1 is MNHNS and CDR2 is SASEGT in the germline V gene. The CDR3 covers 15 residues. Trimming stripped 7 bases from V and 0 bases from J, with 12 bases between.

CDR3 residues: CASSLAEQINQPQHF. CDR3 sequence (DNA): TGTGCCAGCAGCTTGGCGGAACAGATTAATCAGCCCCAGCATTTT. The chain links TRBV12-3 or TRBV12-4 to TRBJ1-5; D is unclear. Trimming stripped 6 bases from V and 4 bases from J, with 16 bases between. The CDR3 loop spans 15 amino acids.

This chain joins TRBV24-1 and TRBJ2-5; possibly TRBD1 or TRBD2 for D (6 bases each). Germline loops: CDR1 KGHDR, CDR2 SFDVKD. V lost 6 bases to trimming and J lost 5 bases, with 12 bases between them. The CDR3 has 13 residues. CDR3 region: CATSRGPGETQYF. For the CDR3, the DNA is TGTGCCACCAGTCGGGGGCCGGGGGAGACCCAGTACTTC.

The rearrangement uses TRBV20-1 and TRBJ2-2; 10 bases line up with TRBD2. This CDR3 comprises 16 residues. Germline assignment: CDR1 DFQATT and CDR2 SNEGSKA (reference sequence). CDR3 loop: CSATSGSGPNTGELFF. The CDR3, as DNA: TGCAGCGCGACTAGCGGGTCTGGCCCGAACACCGGGGAGCTGTTTTTT.

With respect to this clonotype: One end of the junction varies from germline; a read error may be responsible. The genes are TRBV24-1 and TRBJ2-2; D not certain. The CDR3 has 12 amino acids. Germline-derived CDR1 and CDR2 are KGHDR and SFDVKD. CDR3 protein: CATSGLYGELFF. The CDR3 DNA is TGTGCCACCAGTGGTTTGTACGGGGAGCTGTTTTTT.

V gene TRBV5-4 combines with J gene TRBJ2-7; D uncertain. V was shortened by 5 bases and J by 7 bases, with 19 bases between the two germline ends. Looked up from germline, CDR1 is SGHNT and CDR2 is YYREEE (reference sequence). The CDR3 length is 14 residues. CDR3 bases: TGTGCCAGCAGTGGGGATCGTAGTTACGAGGAGCAGTACTTC. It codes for CASSGDRSYEEQYF.

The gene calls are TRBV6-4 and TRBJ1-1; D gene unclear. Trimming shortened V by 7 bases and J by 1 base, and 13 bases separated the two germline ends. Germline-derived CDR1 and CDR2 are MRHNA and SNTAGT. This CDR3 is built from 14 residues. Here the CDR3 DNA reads TGTGCCAGCACCCCCTCCCCAGGGAACACTGAAGCTTTCTTT. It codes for CASTPSPGNTEAFF.

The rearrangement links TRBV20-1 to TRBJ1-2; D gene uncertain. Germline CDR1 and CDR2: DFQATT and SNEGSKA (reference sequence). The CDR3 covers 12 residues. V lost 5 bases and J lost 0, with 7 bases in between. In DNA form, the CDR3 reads TGCAGTGCTCGACGGACTAACTATGGCTACACCTTC. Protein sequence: CSARRTNYGYTF.

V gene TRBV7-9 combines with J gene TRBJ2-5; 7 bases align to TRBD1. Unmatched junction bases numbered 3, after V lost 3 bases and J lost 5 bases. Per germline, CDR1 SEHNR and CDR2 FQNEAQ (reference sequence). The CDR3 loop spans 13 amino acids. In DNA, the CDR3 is TGTGCCAGCAGCTTTAACAGGGGTGAGACCCAGTACTTC. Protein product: CASSFNRGETQYF.

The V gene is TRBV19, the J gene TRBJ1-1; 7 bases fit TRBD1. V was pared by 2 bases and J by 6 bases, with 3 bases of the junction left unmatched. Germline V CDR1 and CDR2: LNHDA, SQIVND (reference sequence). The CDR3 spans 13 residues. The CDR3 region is CASSINRGAEAFF. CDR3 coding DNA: TGTGCCAGTAGTATAAACAGGGGCGCTGAAGCTTTCTTT.

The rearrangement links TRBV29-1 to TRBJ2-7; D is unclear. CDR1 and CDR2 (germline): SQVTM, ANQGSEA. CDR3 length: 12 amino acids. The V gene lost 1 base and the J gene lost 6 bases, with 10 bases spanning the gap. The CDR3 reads CSVEGLRSEQYF. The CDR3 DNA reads TGCAGCGTTGAAGGCCTGAGGTCCGAGCAGTACTTC.

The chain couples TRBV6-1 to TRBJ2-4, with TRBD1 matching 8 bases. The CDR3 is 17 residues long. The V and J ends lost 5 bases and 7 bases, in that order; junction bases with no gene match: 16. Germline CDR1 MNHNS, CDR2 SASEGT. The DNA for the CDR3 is TGTGCCAGCAGTCCCGATAGGACAGGGATCCGGGACAACATTCAGTACTTC. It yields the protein CASSPDRTGIRDNIQYF.